The 8 T cell receptor beta chains below come from one sample, sequenced in a study of response to subunit inactivated influenza vaccine. MiXCR, applied by TCRdb to the RT-PCR reads, yields one record per CDR3 protein. The sample yields about 780,000 distinct CDR3 sequences, approximately 18% seen once. Sequencing was performed on PBMCs from blood, taken more than 4 days after vaccination. The receptors stem from a man aged 45-60 years who received an inactivated influenza vaccine.

This clonotype was found a few times. The chain combines TRBV6-1 with TRBJ1-1; the D gene is possibly TRBD1 (6 bases). Deletions cut 6 bases from V and 1 base from J, with 15 bases between. This CDR3 has 15 residues. CDR1 and CDR2 from the germline V gene are MNHNS and SASEGT. Here the CDR3 reads CASSQLGGKNTEAFF. CDR3 coding DNA: TGTGCCAGCAGCCAACTGGGGGGCAAGAACACTGAAGCTTTCTTT.

The genes are TRBV20-1 and TRBJ2-1, with D possibly being TRBD1 (5 bases). V was clipped by 5 bases and J by 0 bases, with 14 bases between them. The CDR3 runs 15 residues. Germline V gene sequence: CDR1 DFQATT, CDR2 SNEGSKA (reference sequence). The CDR3: CSAGALGDSYNEQFF. CDR3 sequence (DNA): TGCAGTGCTGGCGCTTTAGGGGACTCCTACAATGAGCAGTTCTTC.

This chain joins TRBV2 and TRBJ1-5; D call uncertain. Per the germline V gene, CDR1 is SNHLY and CDR2 is FYNNEI. Trimming left V 3 bases short and J 0 bases short, with 6 bases between. The CDR3 length is 14 residues. CDR3 sequence: CASSDRYSNQPQHF. CDR3 DNA: TGTGCCAGCAGTGATCGATATAGCAATCAGCCCCAGCATTTT.

The chain links TRBV15 to TRBJ1-3; TRBD1 agrees at 9 bases. This CDR3 spans 16 amino acids. After removal of 3 bases from V and 4 bases from J, the junction contained 7 bases not matched to a gene. CDR1 and CDR2 (germline): LNHNV, YYDKDF (reference sequence). As DNA, the CDR3 is TGTGCCACCAGCAGGGAGGACAGGGGTCACGGAAACACCATATATTTT. Translation gives CATSREDRGHGNTIYF.

This clonotype was counted only a few times. The chain recombines TRBV20-1 with TRBJ2-1; 9 bases are shared with TRBD2. Germline V gene lookup returns CDR1 DFQATT and CDR2 SNEGSKA (reference sequence). The CDR3 totals 13 residues. CDR3 protein: CSGGGRVLNEQFF. The CDR3 coding sequence is TGCAGCGGCGGCGGGAGGGTTCTCAATGAGCAGTTCTTC.

This clonotype has only a few counts. The gene calls are TRBV20-1 and TRBJ2-5, with D possibly matching TRBD2 (5 bases). This CDR3 is 13 amino acids long. With 6 bases removed from V and 3 bases from J, the gap between germline ends came to 14 bases. Per the germline V gene, CDR1 is DFQATT and CDR2 is SNEGSKA (reference sequence). The CDR3 DNA reads TGCAGTGCCACAGATCCGGGAAAAGAGACCCAGTACTTC. Protein product: CSATDPGKETQYF.

This clonotype has more than one count but fewer than ten. The J gene is TRBJ1-1, the V gene TRBV10-3; 7 nucleotides line up with TRBD1. The CDR3 consists of 15 residues. Per the germline V gene, CDR1 is ENHRY and CDR2 is SYGVKD. V shed 9 bases, J shed 3 bases, and the junction held 13 bases outside the gene matches. CDR3 nucleotides: TGTGCCATTTCTAGACAGGGAGGATTGGACACTGAAGCTTTCTTT. This codes for CAISRQGGLDTEAFF.

This clonotype occurred a few times. This sequence joins TRBV18 and TRBJ2-7; D may be TRBD2 (7 bases). V was cut by 6 bases and J by 5 bases, with 14 bases left in between. The CDR3 is 13 residues long. The germline V gene encodes CDR1 KGHSH and CDR2 LQKENI. CDR3 residues: CASSLGGRDEQYF. The CDR3 coding sequence is TGTGCCAGCTCCCTCGGGGGGCGCGACGAGCAGTACTTC.